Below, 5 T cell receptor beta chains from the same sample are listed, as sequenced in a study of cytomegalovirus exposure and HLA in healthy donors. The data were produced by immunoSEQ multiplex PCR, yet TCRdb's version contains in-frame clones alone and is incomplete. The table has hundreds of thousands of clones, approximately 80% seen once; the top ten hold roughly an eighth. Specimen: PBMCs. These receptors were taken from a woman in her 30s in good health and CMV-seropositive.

The CDR3 nucleotides read TGTGCCAGCAGTGAGGTCGCAGCGGAGAACTATGGCTACACCTTC. Amino acids: CASSEVAAENYGYTF. The V call is TRBV6-4, the J call TRBJ1-2, with D unclear. CDR1 MRHNA and CDR2 SNTAGT come from the germline V gene. Trimming took off 3 bases at V and 2 bases at J, with 13 bases between the two ends. The CDR3 is 15 amino acids.

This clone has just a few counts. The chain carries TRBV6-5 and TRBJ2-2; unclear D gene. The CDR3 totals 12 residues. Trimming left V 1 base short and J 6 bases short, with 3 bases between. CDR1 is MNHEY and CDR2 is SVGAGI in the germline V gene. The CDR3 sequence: CASSYWAGELFF. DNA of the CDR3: TGTGCCAGCAGTTACTGGGCCGGGGAGCTGTTTTTT.

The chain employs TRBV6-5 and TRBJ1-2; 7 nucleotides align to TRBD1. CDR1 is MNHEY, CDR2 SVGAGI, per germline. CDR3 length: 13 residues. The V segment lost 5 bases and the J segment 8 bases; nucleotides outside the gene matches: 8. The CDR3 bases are TGTGCCAGCAGTACTAAGACAGGGCGAGGCTACACCTTC. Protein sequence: CASSTKTGRGYTF.

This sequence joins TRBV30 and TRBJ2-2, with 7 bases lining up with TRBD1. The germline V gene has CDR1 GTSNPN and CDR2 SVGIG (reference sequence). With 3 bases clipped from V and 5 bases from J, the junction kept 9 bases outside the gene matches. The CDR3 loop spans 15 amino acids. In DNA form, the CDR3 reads TGTGCCTGGAGGAAACAGGGGCGTATAACCGGGGAGCTGTTTTTT. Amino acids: CAWRKQGRITGELFF.

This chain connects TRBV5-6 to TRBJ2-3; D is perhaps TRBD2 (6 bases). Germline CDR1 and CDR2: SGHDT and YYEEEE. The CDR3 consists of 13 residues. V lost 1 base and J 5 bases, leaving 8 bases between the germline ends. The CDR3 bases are TGTGCCAGCAGCTTGTTCGGGGGAGATACGCAGTATTTT. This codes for CASSLFGGDTQYF.